A single sample is the source of the 28 T cell receptor beta chains below, sequenced in a study of T cell responses to AZD1222 COVID-19 vaccine. The table came from immunoSEQ multiplex PCR; TCRdb's copy has only in-frame clones and leaves some out. The sample lists roughly 45,000 clones, about three quarters occurring once. Source: peripheral blood, taken on day 0 of AZD1222 vaccination. These receptors originate from an adult in good health.

The chain employs TRBV6-1 and TRBJ1-5; 7 bases fit TRBD1. The CDR3 totals 15 residues. The J segment lost 1 base and the V segment lost 2 bases, leaving 2 bases of the junction unmatched. Germline loops: CDR1 MNHNS, CDR2 SASEGT. CDR3 loop: CASSERGGSNQPQHF. In DNA, the CDR3 is TGTGCCAGCAGTGAACGAGGGGGCAGCAATCAGCCCCAGCATTTT.

The rearrangement uses TRBV28 and TRBJ1-5, with 8 nucleotides matching TRBD1. In germline, CDR1 is MDHEN, CDR2 SYDVKM. Unmatched junction bases numbered 5, after V lost 8 bases and J lost 5 bases. The CDR3 loop spans 13 amino acids. CDR3 nucleotide sequence: TGTGCCAGCTATGGACAGGGCCATCAGCCCCAGCATTTT. Its translation is CASYGQGHQPQHF.

The chain is built from TRBV19 and TRBJ2-4; TRBD1 matches at 7 bases. This CDR3 has 15 residues. Germline lookup yields CDR1 LNHDA and CDR2 SQIVND (reference sequence). The V gene end was trimmed by 7 bases and the J gene end by 2 bases; junction bases not matched to a gene: 8. The CDR3 sequence: CASTMTGLSKNIQYF. In nucleotides, the CDR3 is TGTGCCAGTACCATGACAGGGTTATCCAAAAACATTCAGTACTTC.

V and J are TRBV5-4 and TRBJ2-7; 8 bases match TRBD2. The CDR3 has 16 amino acids. Germline V gene sequence: CDR1 SGHNT, CDR2 YYREEE (reference sequence). V shed 3 bases and J 4 bases; nucleotides not matched to a gene: 12. CDR3 nucleotides: TGTGCCAGCAGCTGGGGCGCCCAGCGGGAGTGGTACGAGCAGTACTTC. Translating it yields CASSWGAQREWYEQYF.

The chain is built from TRBV27 and TRBJ1-2; 7 bases are shared with TRBD1. The germline CDR1 and CDR2 sequences are MNHEY and SMNVEV (reference sequence). This CDR3 contains 17 residues. V shed 2 bases and J 0 bases; nucleotides not matched to a gene: 9. The CDR3 region has the DNA TGTGCCAGCAGTTTAGGCCCAAGGGGGCTATCTAACTATGGCTACACCTTC. Protein product: CASSLGPRGLSNYGYTF.

The chain is built from TRBV5-5 and TRBJ1-1; 7 bases align to TRBD1. The V gene's germline CDR1 is SGHKS and CDR2 YYEKEE (reference sequence). J lost 4 bases, V lost 4 bases, and 13 bases had no gene match. This CDR3 is 16 amino acids long. CDR3 DNA sequence: TGTGCCAGCAGCCCCCAGGGGGTTCTTAGGGTCACTGAAGCTTTCTTT. It is translated as CASSPQGVLRVTEAFF. The variable domain in full, with the rest retrieved from reference TRBV5-5 and TRBJ1-1, is DAGVTQSPTHLIKTRGQQVTLRCSPISGHKSVSWYQQVLGQGPQFIFQYYEKEERGRGNFPDRFSARQFPNYSSELNVNALLLGDSALYLCASSPQGVLRVTEAFFGQGTRLTVV.

This chain joins TRBV30 and TRBJ1-1; D possibly corresponds to TRBD1 (5 bases). Germline V lookup: CDR1 GTSNPN, CDR2 SVGIG (reference sequence). The germline V and J ends were trimmed by 3 bases and 3 bases, with 11 bases remaining between them. This CDR3 region has 13 residues. This CDR3 is CAWRSRDDTEAFF. The CDR3 bases are TGTGCCTGGAGGTCCCGGGACGACACTGAAGCTTTCTTT.

CDR3 in DNA: TGTGCCAGCAGCTTAGCGGGGGGGCCAGAGACCCAGTACTTC. This translates into CASSLAGGPETQYF. The chain links TRBV5-4 to TRBJ2-5, with 10 bases fitting TRBD2. This CDR3 has 14 residues. Germline assignment: CDR1 SGHNT and CDR2 YYREEE (reference sequence). The V and J ends lost 2 bases and 4 bases, in that order; junction bases with no gene match: 2.

This clone occurred once. The chain carries TRBV12-3 or TRBV12-4 and TRBJ2-3; D is unclear. This CDR3 has 12 residues. V lost 7 bases, J lost 11 bases, and 16 bases lay in between. The CDR3 DNA is TGTGCCAGCACGTACCGGGCTTTAGGGCAGTATTTT. This translates into CASTYRALGQYF.

The rearrangement links TRBV12-3 or TRBV12-4 to TRBJ1-2; D gene unclear. The CDR3 is 13 amino acids. Trimming shortened V by 5 bases and J by 8 bases, and 15 bases separated the two germline ends. The CDR3 DNA sequence: TGTGCCAGCAGTGCCACCGGGCCTCGGGGCTACACCTTC. This translates into CASSATGPRGYTF.

CDR3 sequence reads: CASSLTSLDNEQFF. The CDR3 nucleotides read TGTGCCAGCAGCTTGACCTCCTTGGACAATGAGCAGTTCTTC. This chain connects TRBV3-1 (or the pseudogene TRBV3-2) to TRBJ2-1; D unclear. Germline V lookup: CDR1 LGHDT, CDR2 YNNKEL (reference sequence). V was trimmed by 5 bases and J by 5 bases, leaving 13 bases between them. The CDR3 is 14 residues long.

J is TRBJ1-1 and V is TRBV5-1; D not resolved. V was trimmed by 1 base and J by 3 bases, leaving 10 bases between them. Germline CDR1 is SGHRS and CDR2 is YFSETQ. The CDR3 totals 14 residues. This CDR3 is CASSLPGMDTEAFF. The CDR3 DNA is TGCGCCAGCAGCTTGCCGGGTATGGACACTGAAGCTTTCTTT.

The genes are TRBV19 and TRBJ1-2; 10 positions agree with TRBD1. The CDR3 runs 17 residues. In germline, CDR1 is LNHDA, CDR2 SQIVND (reference sequence). V lost 3 bases and J lost 2; bases outside the gene matches: 9. The CDR3 reads CASSMYAGTGDNYGYTF. The DNA of the CDR3 is TGTGCCAGTAGTATGTACGCCGGGACAGGGGACAACTATGGCTACACCTTC.

This rearrangement joins TRBV10-2 to TRBJ1-4; D perhaps matches TRBD1 (6 bases). The germline CDR1 and CDR2 sequences are WSHSY and SAAADI. Deletions cut 2 bases from V and 3 bases from J, with 13 bases between. The CDR3 length is 16 residues. The CDR3 DNA sequence: TGCGCCAGCAGTGAGGGGGGCTCTCGGGCTAATGAAAAACTGTTTTTT. Protein: CASSEGGSRANEKLFF.

The genes are TRBV5-1 and TRBJ2-3; D remains unclear. In germline, CDR1 is SGHRS, CDR2 YFSETQ. This CDR3 is 16 amino acids long. V gave up 0 bases and J gave up 0 bases, with 11 bases separating them. The CDR3 here is CASSLGSSSSTDTQYF. CDR3 in DNA: TGCGCCAGCAGCTTGGGGTCTTCTTCTAGCACAGATACGCAGTATTTT.

This sequence joins TRBV6-5 and TRBJ2-1; 12 nucleotides align to TRBD1. V lost 11 bases to trimming and J lost 9 bases; unmatched junction nucleotides: 8. Germline loops: CDR1 MNHEY, CDR2 SVGAGI. The CDR3 has 13 amino acids. The DNA of the CDR3 is TGTGCCGTCCCGGGACAGGGGGCAGGTGAGCAGTTCTTC. The encoded protein is CAVPGQGAGEQFF.

J is TRBJ2-7 and V is TRBV5-1; a weak D match, TRBD1 (5 bases). Germline CDR1 is SGHRS and CDR2 is YFSETQ. This CDR3 has 13 residues. The V and J ends lost 2 bases and 5 bases respectively, with 11 bases between them. CDR3 DNA sequence: TGCGCCAGCAGCTTCCAGGGTTATCACGAGCAGTACTTC. Translation gives CASSFQGYHEQYF.

This clone was counted a few times. The chain employs TRBV2 and TRBJ2-7; D unclear. The V gene lost 6 bases and the J gene lost 2 bases, with 11 bases spanning the gap. The CDR3 is made up of 13 amino acids. The V gene's germline CDR1 is SNHLY and CDR2 FYNNEI. The CDR3 sequence is CASRGYGAYEQYF. In DNA, the CDR3 is TGTGCCAGCAGGGGTTATGGAGCCTACGAGCAGTACTTC.

The chain links TRBV19 to TRBJ1-2; the D gene is possibly TRBD1 (5 bases). The germline CDR1 and CDR2 sequences are LNHDA and SQIVND (reference sequence). The CDR3 length is 14 residues. Trimming cost V 3 bases and J 7 bases, with 15 bases left between them. In nucleotides, the CDR3 is TGTGCCAGTAGTATTACCACAGGCGCTCCTGGCTACACCTTC. It codes for CASSITTGAPGYTF. Drawing the rest from reference TRBV19 and TRBJ1-2, the complete variable domain is DGGITQSPKYLFRKEGQNVTLSCEQNLNHDAMYWYRQDPGQGLRLIYYSQIVNDFQKGDIAEGYSVSREKKESFPLTVTSAQKNPTAFYLCASSITTGAPGYTFGSGTRLTVV.

This chain joins TRBV27 and TRBJ2-1; 8 positions match TRBD2. This CDR3 spans 15 amino acids. Trimming took 7 bases from V and 3 from J; bases not matched to a gene: 8. Germline V CDR1 and CDR2: MNHEY, SMNVEV (reference sequence). CDR3 nucleotide sequence: TGTGCCAGCACCAAAAGAGGGACTAGCTACAATGAGCAGTTCTTC. This codes for CASTKRGTSYNEQFF.

CDR3 protein: CASSSGQGGTDTQYF. The CDR3 DNA follows: TGTGCCAGCAGCTCCGGACAGGGGGGCACAGATACGCAGTATTTT. The chain uses TRBV5-4 and TRBJ2-3, with TRBD1 matching 10 bases. The CDR3 sequence is 15 residues long. The V gene's germline CDR1 is SGHNT and CDR2 YYREEE (reference sequence). J lost 1 base, V lost 3 bases, and 2 bases had no gene match.

By sample fraction, this clone is medium-sized. The chain is built from TRBV13 and TRBJ1-2; the D gene is possibly TRBD1 (6 bases). The ends were cut back, 8 bases at V and 0 bases at J, with 13 bases in the middle. Germline CDR1 and CDR2: PRHDT and FYEKMQ (reference sequence). The length of the CDR3 is 14 residues. The CDR3 DNA reads TGTGCCAGCCTTGACAGGACCTCTAACTATGGCTACACCTTC. This codes for CASLDRTSNYGYTF.

The V call is TRBV11-2, the J call TRBJ2-4; D tentatively fits TRBD1 or TRBD2 (6 bases each). V lost 5 bases, J lost 1 base, and 12 bases lay in between. This CDR3 spans 15 amino acids. Per the germline V gene, CDR1 is SGHAT and CDR2 is FQNNGV. The CDR3 protein is CASSGGGIAKNIQYF. The DNA for the CDR3 is TGTGCCAGCAGCGGAGGGGGGATTGCCAAAAACATTCAGTACTTC.

J is TRBJ1-5 and V is TRBV5-8; the match to TRBD1 covers 8 bases. The CDR3 consists of 16 residues. J gave up 2 bases and V 5 bases, and 9 bases lay outside the gene matches. The germline V gene encodes CDR1 SGHTS and CDR2 YDEGEE. Here the CDR3 reads CASSRPGGAGNQPQHF. CDR3 nucleotides: TGTGCCAGCAGTCGGCCAGGGGGCGCGGGCAATCAGCCCCAGCATTTT.

V usage is TRBV28 and J usage is TRBJ2-2, with TRBD1 matching over 7 bases. CDR3 length equals 15 residues. The junction had 3 bases not matched to a gene; V was cut back by 5 bases and J by 0 bases. Germline CDR1 MDHEN, CDR2 SYDVKM. The CDR3 is CASSRDSANTGELFF. The CDR3 DNA is TGTGCCAGCAGTCGGGACAGCGCGAACACCGGGGAGCTGTTTTTT.

A single count supports this clone. The V and J genes are TRBV6-5 and TRBJ2-7; 9 bases align to TRBD2. CDR1 MNHEY and CDR2 SVGAGI come from the germline V gene. J gave up 4 bases and V 6 bases, and 10 bases lay outside the gene matches. CDR3 size: 15 residues. CDR3 bases: TGTGCCAGCAGCGGAGATAGCGGGAGATGGTACGAGCAGTACTTC. This gives the protein CASSGDSGRWYEQYF.

There are a few counts of this clone. The V call is TRBV2, the J call TRBJ1-3; the match to TRBD1 covers 10 bases. V shed 5 bases and J 5 bases; nucleotides not matched to a gene: 3. Germline V gives CDR1 SNHLY, CDR2 FYNNEI. The CDR3 length is 14 residues. The CDR3 region is CASSWTGGRNTIYF. For the CDR3, the DNA is TGTGCCAGCAGTTGGACAGGGGGTCGAAACACCATATATTTT.

This clone has only a few counts. The V gene is TRBV7-8, the J gene TRBJ2-1; 8 bases fit TRBD2. V shed 3 bases and J 6 bases; nucleotides not matched to a gene: 7. CDR3 size: 15 residues. Germline assignment: CDR1 SGHVS and CDR2 FQNEAQ. The CDR3 coding sequence is TGTGCCAGCAGCTTTAGCGGGGCCCAGGTCAATGAGCAGTTCTTC. It translates to CASSFSGAQVNEQFF. The full variable domain, completed using reference TRBV7-8 and TRBJ2-1, is GAGVSQSPRYKVAKRGQDVALRCDPISGHVSLFWYQQALGQGPEFLTYFQNEAQLDKSGLPSDRFFAERPEGSVSTLKIQRTQQEDSAVYLCASSFSGAQVNEQFFGPGTRLTVL.